This TCR beta chain was recorded in a study of identical twins. TCRdb fed the 5' RACE reads into MiXCR, producing one record per CDR3 protein. The sample shows some 500,000 distinct CDR3 sequences, just under 10% of them seen only once. Of note for this clonotype: Its antigen remains unidentified.

Overall study findings and caveats: Carriage of fewer insertions was seen in abundant cord blood beta clonotypes, whereas memory repertoires showed none.

The CDR3 extends over 17 amino acids. With 1 base removed from V and 1 base from J, the gap between germline ends came to 17 bases. The germline CDR1 and CDR2 sequences are SEHNR and FQNEAQ (reference sequence). These sequences were also reported in another study, on yellow fever vaccine responses in identical twins. This second study says: Twins' vaccine T cell response reportedly seemed partly convergent, partly personalized.

The source material was PBMCs. This chain links TRBV7-9 with TRBJ2-7, with unresolved D. The TCR was taken from a woman younger than 35 in good health. The CDR3 reads CASSLVAAVEPSYEQYF. In nucleotides, the CDR3 is TGTGCCAGCAGCTTAGTTGCGGCCGTCGAGCCGTCCTACGAGCAGTACTTC. Drawing the rest from reference TRBV7-9 and TRBJ2-7, the complete variable domain is DTGVSQNPRHKITKRGQNVTFRCDPISEHNRLYWYRQTLGQGPEFLTYFQNEAQLEKSRLLSDRFSAERPKGSFSTLEIQRTEQGDSAMYLCASSLVAAVEPSYEQYFGPGTRLTVT.